The rows below give T cell receptor beta chains drawn from one sample of a study of radiation and T cells in renal cell carcinoma. Sequencing used immunoSEQ multiplex PCR; TCRdb keeps in-frame clones, though not all of them. The sample lists 140,000 or so clones; 80% to 90% were seen once. Sequenced here: blood, sampled from a patient whose treatment included radiotherapy and nephrectomy. All receptors come from a woman aged 45-65 years with renal cell carcinoma. CDR3s leave out the opening cysteine and the closing phenylalanine or tryptophan. The order of the fields is clone size, V gene, J gene, CDR3 protein. Size tells how often a clone was seen (once, few, many) or the class of an expanded clone, and some rows leave it out.

size: .
V: TRBV4-1
J: TRBJ2-7
CDR3: ASSQRLAAYEQY

size: .
V: TRBV29-1
J: TRBJ1-2
CDR3: SARHQGYGYT

size: .
V: TRBV27
J: TRBJ1-2
CDR3: ASSLFPSLHGYT

size: .
V: TRBV4-2
J: TRBJ2-2
CDR3: ASSQGTVNTGELF

size: .
V: TRBV4-3
J: TRBJ2-7
CDR3: ASSQEPYNEQY

size: many
V: TRBV4-2
J: TRBJ1-5
CDR3: ASSPSAGQGVQPQH

size: .
V: TRBV6-6
J: TRBJ2-7
CDR3: ASSYLDEQY

size: few
V: TRBV18
J: TRBJ2-5
CDR3: ASSPKDGVQETQY

size: .
V: TRBV30
J: TRBJ2-7
CDR3: AWSVDRFYEQY

size: .
V: TRBV10-3
J: TRBJ1-2
CDR3: AITSNRDGYT

size: few
V: TRBV4-2
J: TRBJ2-7
CDR3: ASSQEGSSGGSNEQY

size: .
V: TRBV7-2
J: TRBJ1-5
CDR3: ASIERLGHNQPQH

size: .
V: TRBV15
J: TRBJ2-1
CDR3: ATSVRDLREQF

size: .
V: TRBV7-2
J: TRBJ2-2
CDR3: ASSTGPANTGELF

size: .
V: TRBV5-6
J: TRBJ2-7
CDR3: ASSLTGGYEQY

size: few
V: TRBV9
J: TRBJ1-5
CDR3: ASSPAQGNQPQH

size: .
V: TRBV7-2
J: TRBJ2-7
CDR3: ASSYDRTPYEQY

size: once
V: TRBV28
J: TRBJ1-2
CDR3: ASNIGDYGYT

size: .
V: TRBV11-2
J: TRBJ1-5
CDR3: ASSRTGLGNQPQH

size: .
V: TRBV10-3
J: TRBJ2-7
CDR3: AIRAPSSYEQY